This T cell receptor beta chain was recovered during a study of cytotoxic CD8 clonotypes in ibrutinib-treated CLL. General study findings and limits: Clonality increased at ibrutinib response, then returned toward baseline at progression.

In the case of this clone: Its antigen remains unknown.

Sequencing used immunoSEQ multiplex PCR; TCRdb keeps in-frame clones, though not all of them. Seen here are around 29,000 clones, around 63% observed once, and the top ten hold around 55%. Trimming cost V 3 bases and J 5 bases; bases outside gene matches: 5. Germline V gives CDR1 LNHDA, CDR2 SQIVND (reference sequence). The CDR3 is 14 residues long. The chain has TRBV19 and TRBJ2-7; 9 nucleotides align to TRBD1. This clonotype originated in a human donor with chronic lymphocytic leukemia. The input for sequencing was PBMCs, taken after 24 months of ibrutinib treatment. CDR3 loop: CASSIWDRVDEQYF. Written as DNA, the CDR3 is TGTGCCAGTAGTATCTGGGACAGGGTCGACGAGCAGTACTTC. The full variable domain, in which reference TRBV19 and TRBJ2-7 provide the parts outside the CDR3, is DGGITQSPKYLFRKEGQNVTLSCEQNLNHDAMYWYRQDPGQGLRLIYYSQIVNDFQKGDIAEGYSVSREKKESFPLTVTSAQKNPTAFYLCASSIWDRVDEQYFGPGTRLTVT.